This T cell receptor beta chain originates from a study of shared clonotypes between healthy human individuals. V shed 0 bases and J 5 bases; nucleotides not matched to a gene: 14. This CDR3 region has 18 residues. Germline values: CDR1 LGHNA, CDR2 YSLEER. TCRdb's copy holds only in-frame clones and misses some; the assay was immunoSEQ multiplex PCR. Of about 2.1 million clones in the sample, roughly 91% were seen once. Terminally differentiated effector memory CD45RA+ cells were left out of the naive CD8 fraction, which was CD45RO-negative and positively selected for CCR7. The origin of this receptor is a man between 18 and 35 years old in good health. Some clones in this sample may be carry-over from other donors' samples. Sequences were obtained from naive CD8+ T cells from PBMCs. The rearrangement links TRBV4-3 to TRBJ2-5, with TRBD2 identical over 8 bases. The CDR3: CASSQDYPSGPVGETQYF. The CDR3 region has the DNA TGCGCCAGCAGCCAAGATTATCCTAGCGGGCCCGTAGGGGAGACCCAGTACTTC.